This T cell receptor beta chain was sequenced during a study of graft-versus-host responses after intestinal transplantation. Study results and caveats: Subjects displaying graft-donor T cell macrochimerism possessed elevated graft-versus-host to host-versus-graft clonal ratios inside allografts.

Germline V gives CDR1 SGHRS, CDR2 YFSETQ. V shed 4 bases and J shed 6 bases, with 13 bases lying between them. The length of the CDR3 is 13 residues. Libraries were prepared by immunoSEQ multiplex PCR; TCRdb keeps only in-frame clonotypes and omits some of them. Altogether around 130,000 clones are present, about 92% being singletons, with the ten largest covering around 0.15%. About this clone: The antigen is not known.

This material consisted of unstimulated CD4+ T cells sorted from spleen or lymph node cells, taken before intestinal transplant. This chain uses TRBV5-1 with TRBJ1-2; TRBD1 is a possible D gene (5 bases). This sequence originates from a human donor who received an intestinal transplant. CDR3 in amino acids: CASSLREFHGYTF. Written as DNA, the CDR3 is TGCGCCAGCAGCCTCAGGGAATTCCATGGCTACACCTTC.